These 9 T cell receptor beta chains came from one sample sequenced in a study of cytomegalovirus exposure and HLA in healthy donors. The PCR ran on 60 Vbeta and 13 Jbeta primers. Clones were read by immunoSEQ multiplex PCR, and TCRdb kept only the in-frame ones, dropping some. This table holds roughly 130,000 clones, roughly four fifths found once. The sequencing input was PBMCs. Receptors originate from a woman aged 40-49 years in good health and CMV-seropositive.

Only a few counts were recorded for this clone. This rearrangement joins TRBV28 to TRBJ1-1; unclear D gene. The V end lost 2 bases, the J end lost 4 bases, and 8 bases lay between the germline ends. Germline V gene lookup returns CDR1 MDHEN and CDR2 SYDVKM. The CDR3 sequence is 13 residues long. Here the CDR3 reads CASSLASSTEAFF. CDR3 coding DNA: TGTGCCAGCAGTTTAGCTTCTAGCACTGAAGCTTTCTTT. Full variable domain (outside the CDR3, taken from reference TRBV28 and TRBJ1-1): DVKVTQSSRYLVKRTGEKVFLECVQDMDHENMFWYRQDPGLGLRLIYFSYDVKMKEKGDIPEGYSVSREKKERFSLILESASTNQTSMYLCASSLASSTEAFFGQGTRLTVV.

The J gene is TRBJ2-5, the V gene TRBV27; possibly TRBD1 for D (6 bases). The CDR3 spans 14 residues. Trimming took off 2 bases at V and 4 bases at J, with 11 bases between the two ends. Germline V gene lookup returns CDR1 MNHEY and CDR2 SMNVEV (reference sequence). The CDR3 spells CASSLPGAGETQYF. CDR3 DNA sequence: TGTGCCAGCAGTTTACCAGGGGCAGGAGAGACCCAGTACTTC.

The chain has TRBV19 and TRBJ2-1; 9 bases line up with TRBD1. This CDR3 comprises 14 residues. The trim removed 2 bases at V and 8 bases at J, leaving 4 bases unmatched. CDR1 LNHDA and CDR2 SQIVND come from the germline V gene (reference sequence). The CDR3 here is CASSIRDRVHEQFF. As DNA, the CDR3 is TGTGCCAGTAGTATACGGGACAGGGTGCATGAGCAGTTCTTC.

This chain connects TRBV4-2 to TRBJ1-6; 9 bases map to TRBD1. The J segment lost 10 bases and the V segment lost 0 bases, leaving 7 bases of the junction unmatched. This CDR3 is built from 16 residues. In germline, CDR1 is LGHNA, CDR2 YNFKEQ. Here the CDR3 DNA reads TGTGCCAGCAGCCAAGATTCGGGACAGGGAAGATCACCCCTCCACTTT. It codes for CASSQDSGQGRSPLHF.

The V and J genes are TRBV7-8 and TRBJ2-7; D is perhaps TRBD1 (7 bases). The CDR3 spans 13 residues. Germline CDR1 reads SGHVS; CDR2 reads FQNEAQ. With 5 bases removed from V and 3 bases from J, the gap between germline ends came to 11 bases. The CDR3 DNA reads TGTGCCAGCAGCCCAGGGGGGAACTACGAGCAGTACTTC. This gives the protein CASSPGGNYEQYF.

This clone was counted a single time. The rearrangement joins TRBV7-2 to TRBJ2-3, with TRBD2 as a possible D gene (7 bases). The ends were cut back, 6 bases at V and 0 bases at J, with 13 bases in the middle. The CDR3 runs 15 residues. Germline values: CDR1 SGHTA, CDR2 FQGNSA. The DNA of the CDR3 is TGTGCCAGCAGGGGAGGGGGGGCCAGCACAGATACGCAGTATTTT. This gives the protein CASRGGGASTDTQYF.

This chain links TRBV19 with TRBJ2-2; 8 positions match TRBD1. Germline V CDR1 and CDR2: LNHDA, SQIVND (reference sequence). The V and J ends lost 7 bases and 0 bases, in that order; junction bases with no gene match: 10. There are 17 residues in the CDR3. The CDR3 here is CASKIMTGASNTGELFF. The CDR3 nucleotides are TGTGCCAGTAAAATAATGACAGGGGCCTCGAACACCGGGGAGCTGTTTTTT.

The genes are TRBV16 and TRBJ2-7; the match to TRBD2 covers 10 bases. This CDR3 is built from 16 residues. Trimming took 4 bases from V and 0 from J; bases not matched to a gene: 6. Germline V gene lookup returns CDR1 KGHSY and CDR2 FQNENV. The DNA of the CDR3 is TGTGCCAGCAGCCTCACACTAGCGGGGAACTCCTACGAGCAGTACTTC. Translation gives CASSLTLAGNSYEQYF. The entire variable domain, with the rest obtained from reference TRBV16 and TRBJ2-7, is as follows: GEEVAQTPKHLVRGEGQKAKLYCAPIKGHSYVFWYQQVLKNEFKFLISFQNENVFDETGMPKERFSAKCLPNSPCSLEIQATKLEDSAVYFCASSLTLAGNSYEQYFGPGTRLTVT.

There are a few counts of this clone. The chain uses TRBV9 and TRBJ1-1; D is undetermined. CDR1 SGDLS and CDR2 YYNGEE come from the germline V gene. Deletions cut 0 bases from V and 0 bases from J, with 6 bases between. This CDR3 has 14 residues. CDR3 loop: CASSVGQMNTEAFF. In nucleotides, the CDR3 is TGTGCCAGCAGCGTAGGGCAGATGAACACTGAAGCTTTCTTT.